Sequencing of this T cell receptor beta chain was carried out in a study of blood T cell repertoires in COVID-19. Authors' processing steps: From reference gene primer amplification, estimates of nucleated cell counts were derived. Sequencing was performed with immunoSEQ multiplex PCR; in TCRdb, only in-frame clones are kept and a portion is missing. The DNA was the basis for D and trimming; V, J and clone size are from that table. The data contain about 64,000 clones, roughly 85% of them singletons. This CDR3 spans 13 amino acids. V trimming: 7 bases; J trimming: 5 bases; junction bases outside the gene matches: 7. Germline CDR1 and CDR2: KGHDR and SFDVKD.

This TCR was recovered from a man between 40 and 49 years old with acute or convalescent COVID-19. J is TRBJ2-7 and V is TRBV24-1; 7 bases fit TRBD1. Sequences were obtained from peripheral blood. The DNA of the CDR3 is TGTGCCACCAGCGAGGGACAGCGCCACGAGCAGTACTTC. This gives the protein CATSEGQRHEQYF.